This T cell receptor (beta chain) was sequenced in a study of blood T cell repertoires in COVID-19. Study summary: Researchers got acute and convalescent COVID-19 samples from the United States, Italy and Spain. T cells, B-cell-depleted T cells, or PBMCs supplied cDNA or gDNA.

The CDR3 totals 15 residues. Germline V gene lookup returns CDR1 MNHEY and CDR2 SVGAGI. Trimming took off 0 bases at V and 6 bases at J, with 9 bases between the two ends. Source study methods: Reference gene primer amplification in the assay estimated nucleated cell counts. Sequencing was performed with immunoSEQ multiplex PCR; in TCRdb, only in-frame clones are kept and a portion is missing. That table furnishes V, J and clone size, whereas the DNA furnished D and trimming. Of some 280,000 clones in the sample, around 90% are singletons; the top ten hold roughly 0.92%. The chain links TRBV6-5 to TRBJ1-6; D is unclear. The TCR comes from a woman in her thirties or forties who had recovered from COVID-19. Sample: peripheral blood. The CDR3, as DNA: TGTGCCAGCAGTTACTCGTCGGGGTTTAATTCACCCCTCCACTTT. Its protein is CASSYSSGFNSPLHF.